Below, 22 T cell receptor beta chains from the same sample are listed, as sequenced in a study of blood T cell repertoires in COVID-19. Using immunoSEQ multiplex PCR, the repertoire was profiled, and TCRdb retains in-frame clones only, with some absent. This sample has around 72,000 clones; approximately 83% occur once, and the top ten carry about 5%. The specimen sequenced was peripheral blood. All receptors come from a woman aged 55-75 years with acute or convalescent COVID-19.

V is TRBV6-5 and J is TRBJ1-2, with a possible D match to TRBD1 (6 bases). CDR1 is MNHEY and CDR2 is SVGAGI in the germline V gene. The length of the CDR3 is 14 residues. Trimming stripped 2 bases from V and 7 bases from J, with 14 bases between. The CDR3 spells CASSYKQGYVGYTF. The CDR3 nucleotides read TGTGCCAGCAGTTACAAACAGGGCTATGTTGGCTACACCTTC.

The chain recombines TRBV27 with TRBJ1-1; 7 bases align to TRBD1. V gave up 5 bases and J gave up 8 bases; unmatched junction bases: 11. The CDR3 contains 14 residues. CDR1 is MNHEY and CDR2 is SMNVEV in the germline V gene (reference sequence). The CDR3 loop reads CASSAWGQSFEAFF. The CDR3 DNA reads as TGTGCCAGCAGTGCCTGGGGACAGTCATTCGAAGCTTTCTTT.

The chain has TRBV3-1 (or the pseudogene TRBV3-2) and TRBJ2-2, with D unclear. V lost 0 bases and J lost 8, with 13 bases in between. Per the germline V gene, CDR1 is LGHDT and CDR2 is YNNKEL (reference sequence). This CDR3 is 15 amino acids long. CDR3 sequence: CASSQERVRPGELFF. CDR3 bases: TGTGCCAGCAGCCAAGAACGGGTCCGGCCGGGGGAGCTGTTTTTT.

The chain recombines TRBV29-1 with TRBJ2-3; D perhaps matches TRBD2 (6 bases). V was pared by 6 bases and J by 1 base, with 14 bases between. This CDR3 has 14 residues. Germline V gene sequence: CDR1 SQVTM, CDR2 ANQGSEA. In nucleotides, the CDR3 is TGCAGCGTCCGCTCTAGCGCCGGCACAGATACGCAGTATTTT. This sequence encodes CSVRSSAGTDTQYF.

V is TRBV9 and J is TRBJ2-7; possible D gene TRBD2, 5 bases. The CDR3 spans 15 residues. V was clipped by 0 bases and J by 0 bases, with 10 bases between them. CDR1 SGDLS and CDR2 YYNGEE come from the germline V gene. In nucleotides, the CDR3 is TGTGCCAGCAGCGTAGCTCCGGGGATCTCCTACGAGCAGTACTTC. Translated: CASSVAPGISYEQYF.

CDR3 sequence: CASSGGGYEQYF. CDR3 sequence (DNA): TGTGCCAGCAGCGGGGGGGGGTACGAGCAGTACTTC. The chain is built from TRBV12-3 or TRBV12-4 and TRBJ2-7, with 8 bases aligning to TRBD2. This CDR3 spans 12 amino acids. V shed 6 bases, J shed 4 bases, and the junction held 2 bases outside the gene matches.

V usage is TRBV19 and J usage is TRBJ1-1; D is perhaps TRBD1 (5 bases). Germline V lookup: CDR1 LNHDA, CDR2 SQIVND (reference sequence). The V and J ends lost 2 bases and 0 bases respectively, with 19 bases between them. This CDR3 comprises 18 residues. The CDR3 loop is CASSIQGGGGRMNTEAFF. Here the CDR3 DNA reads TGTGCCAGTAGTATACAGGGTGGCGGGGGTAGGATGAACACTGAAGCTTTCTTT. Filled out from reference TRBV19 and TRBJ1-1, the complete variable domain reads DGGITQSPKYLFRKEGQNVTLSCEQNLNHDAMYWYRQDPGQGLRLIYYSQIVNDFQKGDIAEGYSVSREKKESFPLTVTSAQKNPTAFYLCASSIQGGGGRMNTEAFFGQGTRLTVV.

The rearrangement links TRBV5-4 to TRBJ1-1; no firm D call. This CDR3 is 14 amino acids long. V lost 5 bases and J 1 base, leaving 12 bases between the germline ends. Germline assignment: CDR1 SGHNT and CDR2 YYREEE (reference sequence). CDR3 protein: CASSSEVTNTEAFF. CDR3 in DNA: TGTGCCAGCAGTTCGGAGGTCACGAACACTGAAGCTTTCTTT.

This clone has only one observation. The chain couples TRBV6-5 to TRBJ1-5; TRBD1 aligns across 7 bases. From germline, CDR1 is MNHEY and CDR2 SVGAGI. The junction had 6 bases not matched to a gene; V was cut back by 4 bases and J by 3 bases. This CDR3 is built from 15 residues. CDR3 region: CASSSRGTVNQPQHF. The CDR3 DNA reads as TGTGCCAGCAGTTCCCGCGGGACAGTCAATCAGCCCCAGCATTTT.

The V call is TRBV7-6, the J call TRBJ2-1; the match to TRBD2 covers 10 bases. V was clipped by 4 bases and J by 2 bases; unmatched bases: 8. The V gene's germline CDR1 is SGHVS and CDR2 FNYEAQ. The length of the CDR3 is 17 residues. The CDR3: CASSSRLTSGAYNEQFF. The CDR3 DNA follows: TGTGCCAGCAGCTCGAGGCTAACTAGCGGGGCCTACAATGAGCAGTTCTTC.

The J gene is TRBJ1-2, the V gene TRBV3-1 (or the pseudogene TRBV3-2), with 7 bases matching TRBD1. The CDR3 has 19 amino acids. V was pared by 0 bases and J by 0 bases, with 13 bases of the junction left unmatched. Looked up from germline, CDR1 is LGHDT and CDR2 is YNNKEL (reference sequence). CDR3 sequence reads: CASSQDRSGQQPSNYGYTF. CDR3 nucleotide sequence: TGTGCCAGCAGCCAAGATAGATCGGGACAGCAACCTTCTAACTATGGCTACACCTTC.

CDR3 nucleotide sequence: TGTGCCAGTAGTATACAGGCCGAGACAACCTACGAGCAGTACTTC. Protein product: CASSIQAETTYEQYF. The chain links TRBV19 to TRBJ2-7, with D hard to call. The CDR3 is made up of 15 amino acids. V lost 2 bases to trimming and J lost 2 bases, with 13 bases between them. Germline V lookup: CDR1 LNHDA, CDR2 SQIVND (reference sequence). Full variable domain (outside the CDR3, taken from reference TRBV19 and TRBJ2-7): DGGITQSPKYLFRKEGQNVTLSCEQNLNHDAMYWYRQDPGQGLRLIYYSQIVNDFQKGDIAEGYSVSREKKESFPLTVTSAQKNPTAFYLCASSIQAETTYEQYFGPGTRLTVT.

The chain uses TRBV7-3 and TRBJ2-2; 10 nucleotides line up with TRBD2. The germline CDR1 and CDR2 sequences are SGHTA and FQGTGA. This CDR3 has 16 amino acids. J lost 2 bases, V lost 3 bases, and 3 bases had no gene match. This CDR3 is CASSFSSGGNTGELFF. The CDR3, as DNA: TGTGCCAGCAGCTTCTCTAGCGGGGGCAACACCGGGGAGCTGTTTTTT.

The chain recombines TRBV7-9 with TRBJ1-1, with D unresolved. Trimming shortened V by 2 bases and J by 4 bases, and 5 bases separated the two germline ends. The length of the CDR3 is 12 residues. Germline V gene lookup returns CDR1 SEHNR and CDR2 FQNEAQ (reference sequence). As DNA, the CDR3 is TGTGCCAGCAGCTTACCCAGCACTGAAGCTTTCTTT. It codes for CASSLPSTEAFF.

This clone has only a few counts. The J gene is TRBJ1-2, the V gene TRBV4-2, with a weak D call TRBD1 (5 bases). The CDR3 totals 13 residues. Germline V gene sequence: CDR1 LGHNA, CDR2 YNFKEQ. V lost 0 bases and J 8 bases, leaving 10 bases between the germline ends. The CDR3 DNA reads TGTGCCAGCAGCCAAGAAGGAGGGGACGGCTACACCTTC. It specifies CASSQEGGDGYTF.

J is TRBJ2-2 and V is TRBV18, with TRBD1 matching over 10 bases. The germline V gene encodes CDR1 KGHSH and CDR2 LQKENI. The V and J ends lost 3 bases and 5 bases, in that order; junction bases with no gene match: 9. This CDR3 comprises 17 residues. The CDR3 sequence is CASSPDRTGGETGELFF. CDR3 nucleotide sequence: TGTGCCAGCTCACCGGACCGGACAGGGGGGGAGACCGGGGAGCTGTTTTTT.

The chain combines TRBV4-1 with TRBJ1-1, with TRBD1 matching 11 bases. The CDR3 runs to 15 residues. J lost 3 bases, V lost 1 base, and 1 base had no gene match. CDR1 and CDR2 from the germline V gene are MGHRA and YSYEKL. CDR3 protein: CASSQGDRGDTEAFF. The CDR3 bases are TGCGCCAGCAGCCAAGGGGACAGGGGGGACACTGAAGCTTTCTTT.

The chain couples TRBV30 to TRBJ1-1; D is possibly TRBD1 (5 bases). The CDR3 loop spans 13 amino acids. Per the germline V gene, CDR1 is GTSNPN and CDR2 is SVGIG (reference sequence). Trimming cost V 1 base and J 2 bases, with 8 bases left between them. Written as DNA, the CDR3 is TGTGCCTGGAGTGGACAGCCCAACACTGAAGCTTTCTTT. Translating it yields CAWSGQPNTEAFF.

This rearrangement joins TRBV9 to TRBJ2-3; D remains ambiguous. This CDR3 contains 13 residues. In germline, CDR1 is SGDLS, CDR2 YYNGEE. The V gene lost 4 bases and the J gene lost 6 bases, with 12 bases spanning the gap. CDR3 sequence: CASSPSPSDTQYF. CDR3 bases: TGTGCCAGCAGCCCCTCCCCCTCCGATACGCAGTATTTT.

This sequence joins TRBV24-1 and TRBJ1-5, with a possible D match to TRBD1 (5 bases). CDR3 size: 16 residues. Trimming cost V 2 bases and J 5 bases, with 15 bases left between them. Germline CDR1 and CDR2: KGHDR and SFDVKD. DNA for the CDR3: TGTGCCACCAGTGATTCAGGCGGAGTAGGGGATCAGCCCCAGCATTTT. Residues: CATSDSGGVGDQPQHF.

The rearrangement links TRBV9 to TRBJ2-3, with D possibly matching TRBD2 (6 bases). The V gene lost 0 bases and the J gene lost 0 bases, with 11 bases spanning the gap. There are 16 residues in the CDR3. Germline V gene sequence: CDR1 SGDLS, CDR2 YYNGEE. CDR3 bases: TGTGCCAGCAGCGTAGTGGCGGGGTCGAGCACAGATACGCAGTATTTT. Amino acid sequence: CASSVVAGSSTDTQYF.

The CDR3 protein is CASSLGTSSYNEQFF. The CDR3 bases are TGTGCCAGCAGCTTAGGGACTAGCTCCTACAATGAGCAGTTCTTC. The chain is built from TRBV11-1 and TRBJ2-1; 7 bases are shared with TRBD2. J gave up 0 bases and V 1 base, and 0 bases lay outside the gene matches. CDR1 and CDR2 (germline): SGHAT, FQDESV (reference sequence). This CDR3 is built from 15 residues.